This is a list of T cell receptor beta chains from one sample in a study of blood T cell repertoires in COVID-19. Sequenced by immunoSEQ multiplex PCR; TCRdb stores in-frame clones only, minus some. The sample yields just under 80,000 clones, roughly 80% seen once. The sequenced sample consisted of peripheral blood. All receptors come from a woman aged 70-85 years with acute or convalescent COVID-19. Each CDR3 is given with its conserved first and last residue. Fields, in order: V gene, D gene, clone size, J gene, CDR3 DNA, CDR3 protein. A D gene is named only where the DNA matches it firmly. The listing skips clone size in some rows; elsewhere it reads once, few, many or a size class.

TRBV6-5	-	-	TRBJ1-1	TGTGCCAGCAGTTACTCGTTGACTTCTGAAGCTTTCTTT	CASSYSLTSEAFF
TRBV7-9	TRBD1	few	TRBJ1-1	TGTGCCAGCAGCCCTGGGACAGCTAACACTGAAGCTTTCTTT	CASSPGTANTEAFF
TRBV5-4	TRBD2	-	TRBJ2-5	TGTGCCAGCAGTCAGTTGTGGGGGGGAGGCGAGACCCAGTACTTC	CASSQLWGGGETQYF
TRBV27	-	-	TRBJ1-4	TGTGCCAGCGGATCATGGGCCCGCAATGAAAAACTGTTTTTT	CASGSWARNEKLFF
TRBV20-1	-	few	TRBJ1-2	TGCAGTGGTGCCAGTTACTATGGCTACACCTTC	CSGASYYGYTF
TRBV19	TRBD1	few	TRBJ1-2	TGTGCCAGTAGTACGGGACAGGGTAGTGGCTACACCTTC	CASSTGQGSGYTF
TRBV29-1	-	-	TRBJ1-1	TGCAGCGTTGTATCTATCCCAGGACAGACGAACACTGAAGCTTTCTTT	CSVVSIPGQTNTEAFF
TRBV29-1	TRBD2	-	TRBJ2-5	TGCAGCGGAGGGACTAGAGGAGAGACCCAGTACTTC	CSGGTRGETQYF
TRBV27	-	-	TRBJ1-5	TGTGCCAGCAGCATCACGGGTCCCCCGGCCCAGCATTTT	CASSITGPPAQHF
TRBV7-9	-	-	TRBJ2-5	TGTGCCAGCAGCTTAGAGGCAGGGGACGAAGAGACCCAGTACTTC	CASSLEAGDEETQYF
TRBV6-1	TRBD2	-	TRBJ2-3	TGTGCCAGCAGTGAGACTAGCGGGGGAAGCACAGATACGCAGTATTTT	CASSETSGGSTDTQYF
TRBV30	-	-	TRBJ2-5	TGTGCCTGGAGGGGCGGGTTAGAGACCCAGTACTTC	CAWRGGLETQYF
TRBV5-1	-	few	TRBJ1-1	TGCGCCAGCAGCTTGGGCGGAGCCATAAACACTGAAGCTTTCTTT	CASSLGGAINTEAFF
TRBV5-1	-	once	TRBJ1-2	TGCGCCAGCAGCATCGGGACACGACTGAGTAACTATGGCTACACCTTC	CASSIGTRLSNYGYTF
TRBV12-5	-	-	TRBJ1-5	TGTGCTAGTGGTTGGATGGGAGGGGATAATCAGCCCCAGCATTTT	CASGWMGGDNQPQHF
TRBV5-1	TRBD2	-	TRBJ2-7	TGCGCCAGCAGCAGATTAACCGGGACTACATCCTACGAGCAGTACTTC	CASSRLTGTTSYEQYF
TRBV5-1	-	-	TRBJ2-2	TGCGCCAGCAGCTTGACAGGGGAGGTCGGGGAGCTGTTTTTT	CASSLTGEVGELFF
TRBV19	TRBD2	-	TRBJ2-2	TGTGCCAGTACTGCCCTAAGACTAGCGGGAGACACCGGGGAGCTGTTTTTT	CASTALRLAGDTGELFF
TRBV11-3	TRBD1	-	TRBJ2-7	TGTGCCAGCAGCCCACAGGGGTCCTACGAGCAGTACTTC	CASSPQGSYEQYF
TRBV9	-	-	TRBJ2-3	TGTGCCAGCAGCCGAACCCAGGACACAGATACGCAGTATTTT	CASSRTQDTDTQYF
TRBV15	TRBD1	-	TRBJ1-2	TGTGCCACCAGCAGAGACTGGCTCCGGGACAGGGTTAACTATGGCTACACCTTC	CATSRDWLRDRVNYGYTF
TRBV18	-	-	TRBJ2-2	TGTGCCAGCTCACCCCAGGGCGGGGAGCTGTTTTTT	CASSPQGGELFF
TRBV30	-	-	TRBJ1-3	TGTGCCTGGAGTGTACGCAGAGGGATCTCTGGAAACACCATATATTTT	CAWSVRRGISGNTIYF